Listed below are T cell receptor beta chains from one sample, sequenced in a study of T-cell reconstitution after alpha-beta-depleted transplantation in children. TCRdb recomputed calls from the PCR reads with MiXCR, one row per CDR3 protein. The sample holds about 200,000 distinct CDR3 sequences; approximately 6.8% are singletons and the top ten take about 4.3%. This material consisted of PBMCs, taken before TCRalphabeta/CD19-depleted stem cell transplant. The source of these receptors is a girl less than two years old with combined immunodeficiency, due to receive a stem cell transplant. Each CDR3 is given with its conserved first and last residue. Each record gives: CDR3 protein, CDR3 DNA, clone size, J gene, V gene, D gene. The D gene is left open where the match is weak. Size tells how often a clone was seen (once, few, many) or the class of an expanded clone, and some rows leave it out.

cdr3_aa: CASSLDLLYGYTF; cdr3_nt: TGCGCCAGCAGCTTGGACTTGCTCTATGGCTACACCTTC; clone_size: few; j_call: TRBJ1-2; v_call: TRBV5-1; d_call: NA
cdr3_aa: CATSNTPSDRQFF; cdr3_nt: TGTGCCACCAGCAACACGCCCTCCGATCGGCAGTTCTTC; clone_size: many; j_call: TRBJ2-1; v_call: TRBV15; d_call: NA
cdr3_aa: CASSWVFRGKAGTEAFF; cdr3_nt: TGTGCCAGCAGTTGGGTTTTCAGGGGGAAGGCGGGCACTGAAGCTTTCTTT; clone_size: many; j_call: TRBJ1-1; v_call: TRBV27; d_call: TRBD1
cdr3_aa: CSVESGGAGGYTF; cdr3_nt: TGCAGCGTTGAGTCGGGGGGCGCGGGGGGCTACACCTTC; clone_size: few; j_call: TRBJ1-2; v_call: TRBV29-1; d_call: NA
cdr3_aa: CASSQRTGELFF; cdr3_nt: TGCGCCAGCAGTCAACGAACCGGGGAGCTGTTTTTT; clone_size: many; j_call: TRBJ2-2; v_call: TRBV5-1; d_call: NA
cdr3_aa: CASSRGIGTEAFF; cdr3_nt: TGCGCCAGCAGTCGTGGGATAGGCACTGAAGCTTTCTTT; clone_size: many; j_call: TRBJ1-1; v_call: TRBV5-1; d_call: NA
cdr3_aa: CASSQGGFEQFF; cdr3_nt: TGTGCCAGCAGCCAGGGAGGCTTTGAGCAGTTCTTC; clone_size: many; j_call: TRBJ2-1; v_call: TRBV6-5; d_call: NA
cdr3_aa: CASSLEGTYNEQFF; cdr3_nt: TGTGCCAGCAGCTTGGAGGGAACCTACAATGAGCAGTTCTTC; clone_size: many; j_call: TRBJ2-1; v_call: TRBV11-2; d_call: NA
cdr3_aa: CATSRDHRGYHEQYF; cdr3_nt: TGTGCCACCAGCAGGGATCACAGGGGTTATCACGAGCAGTACTTC; clone_size: many; j_call: TRBJ2-7; v_call: TRBV15; d_call: TRBD1
cdr3_aa: CAWSGPDSFYEQYF; cdr3_nt: TGTGCCTGGAGTGGCCCGGACAGTTTCTACGAGCAGTACTTC; clone_size: NA; j_call: TRBJ2-7; v_call: TRBV30; d_call: NA
cdr3_aa: CASSNVGETQYF; cdr3_nt: TGTGCCAGCAGCAACGTCGGGGAGACCCAGTACTTC; clone_size: many; j_call: TRBJ2-5; v_call: TRBV12-3/TRBV12-4; d_call: NA
cdr3_aa: CSVELGERVRGQYF; cdr3_nt: TGCAGCGTTGAATTGGGCGAGAGAGTACGAGGGCAGTACTTC; clone_size: many; j_call: TRBJ2-7; v_call: TRBV29-1; d_call: NA
cdr3_aa: CASSHFGSGYTF; cdr3_nt: TGCGCCAGCAGCCACTTCGGGAGTGGCTACACCTTC; clone_size: many; j_call: TRBJ1-2; v_call: TRBV4-1; d_call: NA
cdr3_aa: CSVEAGFNNEQFF; cdr3_nt: TGCAGCGTTGAAGCGGGATTCAACAATGAGCAGTTCTTC; clone_size: many; j_call: TRBJ2-1; v_call: TRBV29-1; d_call: NA
cdr3_aa: CASSPRLAGGSGSYNEQFF; cdr3_nt: TGTGCCAGTAGTCCAAGACTAGCGGGGGGGTCCGGCTCCTACAATGAGCAGTTCTTC; clone_size: few; j_call: TRBJ2-1; v_call: TRBV19; d_call: TRBD2
cdr3_aa: CAISLGPLSYNEQFF; cdr3_nt: TGTGCCATCAGCTTAGGGCCCCTCTCCTACAATGAGCAGTTCTTC; clone_size: NA; j_call: TRBJ2-1; v_call: TRBV13; d_call: NA
cdr3_aa: CSVEGNEKLFF; cdr3_nt: TGCAGCGTTGAGGGGAATGAAAAACTGTTTTTT; clone_size: many; j_call: TRBJ1-4; v_call: TRBV29-1; d_call: NA
cdr3_aa: CSVEIWAQGGGYTF; cdr3_nt: TGCAGCGTTGAAATTTGGGCCCAAGGGGGTGGCTACACCTTC; clone_size: many; j_call: TRBJ1-2; v_call: TRBV29-1; d_call: NA
cdr3_aa: CASSPPAASGNEQYF; cdr3_nt: TGTGCCAGCAGTCCCCCCGCGGCTAGCGGGAACGAGCAGTACTTC; clone_size: many; j_call: TRBJ2-7; v_call: TRBV28; d_call: TRBD2
cdr3_aa: CAISGAGLAANEQYF; cdr3_nt: TGTGCCATCAGTGGGGCGGGACTAGCCGCGAACGAGCAGTACTTC; clone_size: many; j_call: TRBJ2-7; v_call: TRBV10-3; d_call: TRBD2
cdr3_aa: CATSDPGLGLEQYF; cdr3_nt: TGTGCCACCAGTGACCCGGGACTAGGGCTGGAGCAGTACTTC; clone_size: many; j_call: TRBJ2-7; v_call: TRBV24-1; d_call: TRBD2
cdr3_aa: CATSEVKNTGELFF; cdr3_nt: TGTGCCACCAGTGAGGTCAAGAACACCGGGGAGCTGTTTTTT; clone_size: many; j_call: TRBJ2-2; v_call: TRBV24-1; d_call: NA
cdr3_aa: CASSPIPWSHTDTQYF; cdr3_nt: TGTGCCAGCAGCCCGATCCCATGGTCACACACAGATACGCAGTATTTT; clone_size: few; j_call: TRBJ2-3; v_call: TRBV7-8; d_call: NA
cdr3_aa: CASSQGQNNEQFF; cdr3_nt: TGTGCCAGCAGCCAGGGACAAAACAATGAGCAGTTCTTC; clone_size: many; j_call: TRBJ2-1; v_call: TRBV7-9; d_call: NA
cdr3_aa: CASSYSRGTPEQYF; cdr3_nt: TGTGCCAGCAGTTACTCGCGGGGCACCCCTGAGCAGTACTTC; clone_size: many; j_call: TRBJ2-7; v_call: TRBV6-5; d_call: NA
cdr3_aa: CSASALDYEQYF; cdr3_nt: TGCAGTGCATCAGCGCTGGATTACGAGCAGTACTTC; clone_size: many; j_call: TRBJ2-7; v_call: TRBV20-1; d_call: NA
cdr3_aa: CASSVLGYLEGEQFF; cdr3_nt: TGTGCCAGCAGTGTCCTGGGGTACCTGGAGGGTGAGCAGTTCTTC; clone_size: many; j_call: TRBJ2-1; v_call: TRBV6-1; d_call: NA
cdr3_aa: CASSSQGARFNEQFF; cdr3_nt: TGTGCCAGCAGCTCACAGGGGGCGCGCTTCAATGAGCAGTTCTTC; clone_size: many; j_call: TRBJ2-1; v_call: TRBV7-2; d_call: TRBD1